Listed below are T cell receptor beta chains from one sample, sequenced in a study of blood T cell repertoires in COVID-19. Produced via immunoSEQ multiplex PCR; TCRdb's table is partial and in-frame only. The repertoire holds roughly 270,000 clones, with 85% as singletons. Sequencing input: peripheral blood. All receptors come from a man aged 45-60 years with active or convalescent COVID-19. CDR3s include the opening cysteine and the closing phenylalanine or tryptophan. D genes are given only for firm matches. Clone size is given for some rows only: seen once, a few or many times, or a class if the clone is expanded.

v_call	clone_size	cdr3_length	j_call	d_call	cdr3_nt	cdr3_aa
TRBV30	few	14	TRBJ2-7	.	TGTGCCTGGAGTACCGGTCAAGGGAGCTACGAGCAGTACTTC	CAWSTGQGSYEQYF
TRBV5-1	.	15	TRBJ2-1	TRBD1	TGCGCCAGCAGCTTGGAGGGACAGGGGAACAATGAGCAGTTCTTC	CASSLEGQGNNEQFF
TRBV5-6	.	12	TRBJ2-3	.	TGTGCCAGCAGCTTAATCTCAGATACGCAGTATTTT	CASSLISDTQYF
TRBV2	.	17	TRBJ2-2	TRBD1	TGTGCCAGCAGCGACGGGACAGGGGGTCCGAACACCGGGGAGCTGTTTTTT	CASSDGTGGPNTGELFF
TRBV7-2	.	14	TRBJ2-1	.	TGTGCCAGCAGCCCTAGTTCTACCTACAATGAGCAGTTCTTC	CASSPSSTYNEQFF
TRBV9	.	15	TRBJ2-7	TRBD1	TGTGCCAGCAGTGAATCCGGGACAGCTAGCTACGAGCAGTACTTC	CASSESGTASYEQYF
TRBV5-1	.	14	TRBJ1-2	TRBD1	TGCGCCAGCAGCTGGACCGGGACAGGCGGTGGCTACACCTTC	CASSWTGTGGGYTF
TRBV30	.	12	TRBJ2-3	TRBD2	TGTGCCTGGAATCCCCAGCGGGGCACGCAGTATTTT	CAWNPQRGTQYF
TRBV9	.	15	TRBJ2-1	TRBD2	TGTGCCAGCAGCGCAGCCGGGACTAGCGCGAATGAGCAGTTCTTC	CASSAAGTSANEQFF
TRBV28	.	13	TRBJ1-1	.	TGTGCCAGCAGGAAGACTGGGAACACTGAAGCTTTCTTT	CASRKTGNTEAFF
TRBV30	few	15	TRBJ2-5	.	TGTGCCTGGAGCGGGGTGGGGTCCCTGGGGGAGACCCAGTACTTC	CAWSGVGSLGETQYF
TRBV11-2	.	17	TRBJ2-7	.	TGTGCCAGCAGCGAATTCCCCTCGCCGAGGAGCTCCTACGAGCAGTACTTC	CASSEFPSPRSSYEQYF
TRBV5-1	.	13	TRBJ2-2	TRBD1	TGCGCCGTTCGGACAGGGGCCACCGGGGAGCTGTTTTTT	CAVRTGATGELFF
TRBV30	.	16	TRBJ2-5	.	TGTGCCTGGAGTGTAATGCGGGTTCTTTCGGGGGAGACCCAGTACTTC	CAWSVMRVLSGETQYF
TRBV28	.	11	TRBJ2-1	.	TGTGCCAGCAGCAAGGGGTATGAGCAGTTCTTC	CASSKGYEQFF
TRBV4-1	.	13	TRBJ1-6	.	TGCGCCAGCAGCCAAGATGGGAGATCACCCCTCCACTTT	CASSQDGRSPLHF
TRBV4-1	.	14	TRBJ2-3	TRBD2	TGCGCCAGCAGCCAAGACCGGACTAGCGGGCCGCAGTATTTT	CASSQDRTSGPQYF
TRBV19	.	14	TRBJ1-1	.	TGTGCCACCAAACGGGGAGGCCAGAACACTGAAGCTTTCTTT	CATKRGGQNTEAFF
TRBV7-8	.	12	TRBJ1-2	.	TGTGCCAGCAGCCTCGACAGCTATGGCTACACCTTC	CASSLDSYGYTF
TRBV20-1	.	12	TRBJ2-5	.	TGCAGTGCTAGTTTCGGGAAAGAGACCCAGTACTTC	CSASFGKETQYF
TRBV7-2	.	16	TRBJ2-7	TRBD2	TGTGCCAGCAGCCCCCTTCGACTAGCGGGAGTCTACGAGCAGTACTTC	CASSPLRLAGVYEQYF
TRBV5-4	.	16	TRBJ2-1	TRBD2	TGTGCCAGCAGCTTCACATCCCCTAGCGGGGGGCTTGAGCAGTTCTTC	CASSFTSPSGGLEQFF
TRBV7-9	few	12	TRBJ2-7	.	TGTGCCAGCGGCGGACGGGGGAACGAGCAGTACTTC	CASGGRGNEQYF
TRBV19	.	15	TRBJ1-1	TRBD1	TGTGCCAGTAGAGACAGGGGGATCCTGAACACTGAAGCTTTCTTT	CASRDRGILNTEAFF
TRBV5-1	.	16	TRBJ2-5	TRBD2	TGCGCCAGCAGCTTCCTAGCGGGAGTGGCTGGGGAGACCCAGTACTTC	CASSFLAGVAGETQYF
TRBV11-2	.	14	TRBJ2-7	.	TGTGCCAGCAGCTCCTTGGCGGATCTTTACGAGCAGTACTTC	CASSSLADLYEQYF
TRBV18	.	16	TRBJ1-6	.	TGTGCCAGCTCACCGCAGTGGAGCTCCTATAATTCACCCCTCCACTTT	CASSPQWSSYNSPLHF